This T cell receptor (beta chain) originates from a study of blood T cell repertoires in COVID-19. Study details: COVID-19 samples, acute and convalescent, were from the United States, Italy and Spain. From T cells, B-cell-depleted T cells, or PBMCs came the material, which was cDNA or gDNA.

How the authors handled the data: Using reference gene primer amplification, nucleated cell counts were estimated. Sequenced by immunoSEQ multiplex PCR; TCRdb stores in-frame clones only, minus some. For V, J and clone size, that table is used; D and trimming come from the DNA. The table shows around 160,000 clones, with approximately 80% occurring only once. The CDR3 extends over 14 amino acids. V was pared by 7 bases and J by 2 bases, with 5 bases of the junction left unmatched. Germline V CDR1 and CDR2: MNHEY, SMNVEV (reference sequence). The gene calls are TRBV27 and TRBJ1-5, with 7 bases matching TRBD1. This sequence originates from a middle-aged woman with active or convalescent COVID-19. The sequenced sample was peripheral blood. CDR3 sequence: CASKSGQGNQPQHF. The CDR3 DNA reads TGTGCCAGCAAGTCAGGACAGGGCAATCAGCCCCAGCATTTT.